This T cell receptor beta chain was captured in a study of cytomegalovirus exposure and HLA in healthy donors. The ends were cut back, 1 base at V and 2 bases at J, with 23 bases in the middle. Germline CDR1 and CDR2: MDHEN and SYDVKM. The CDR3 consists of 19 residues. 13 Jbeta primers and 60 Vbeta primers were used for the PCR. The protocol was immunoSEQ multiplex PCR, while the TCRdb copy is restricted to in-frame clones and leaves out a portion. The table has about 140,000 clones, approximately 84% seen once; the top ten hold approximately 1.3%. V is TRBV28 and J is TRBJ2-5; a weak D match, TRBD2 (7 bases). Sequenced input: PBMCs. The TCR sequence derives from a man aged 30 to 45 in good health and CMV-seropositive. The CDR3 DNA reads TGTGCCAGCAGTTTATTTGGCAGGGGACTACCCCAAGATCAAGAGACCCAGTACTTC. It is translated as CASSLFGRGLPQDQETQYF. Full variable domain (rest looked up from reference TRBV28 and TRBJ2-5): DVKVTQSSRYLVKRTGEKVFLECVQDMDHENMFWYRQDPGLGLRLIYFSYDVKMKEKGDIPEGYSVSREKKERFSLILESASTNQTSMYLCASSLFGRGLPQDQETQYFGPGTRLLVL.